Listed below are T cell receptor beta chains from one sample, sequenced in a study of kidney transplant recipient with SARS-CoV-2 infection. One entry per CDR3 protein, called by TCRdb with MiXCR from the reads. Here the sample spans fewer than 250,000 distinct CDR3 sequences, 25% to 30% being singletons. The input for sequencing was a blood sample, taken at baseline and on day 111 from a kidney transplant recipient. Receptors were obtained from a male patient aged 25 to 39 who had COVID-19 and was a kidney transplant recipient. The graft donor may have given rise to some T cells. CDR3s include the opening cysteine and the closing phenylalanine or tryptophan. D genes are given only for firm matches. The listing skips clone size in some rows; elsewhere it reads once, few, many or a size class.

clone size: many
D gene: NA
V gene: TRBV18
J gene: TRBJ1-4
CDR3 protein: CASSTEAGTNEKLFF
CDR3 DNA: TGTGCCAGCTCGACAGAGGCGGGGACTAATGAAAAACTGTTTTTT

clone size: many
D gene: TRBD1
V gene: TRBV3-1
J gene: TRBJ1-1
CDR3 protein: CASSPRRTGGSEAFF
CDR3 DNA: TGTGCCAGCAGCCCTCGCAGGACAGGGGGGTCTGAAGCTTTCTTT

clone size: many
D gene: NA
V gene: TRBV6-8
J gene: TRBJ1-2
CDR3 protein: CASSDGSRSRKTYGYTF
CDR3 DNA: TGTGCCAGCAGTGATGGGTCACGCTCTAGAAAGACCTATGGCTACACCTTC

clone size: many
D gene: NA
V gene: TRBV19
J gene: TRBJ1-2
CDR3 protein: CASSTWGTNRKTYGYTF
CDR3 DNA: TGTGCCAGTAGTACATGGGGGACAAATCGAAAGACCTATGGCTACACCTTC

clone size: many
D gene: NA
V gene: TRBV4-2
J gene: TRBJ2-7
CDR3 protein: CASSQDRGAAPYEQYF
CDR3 DNA: TGTGCCAGCAGCCAAGATAGGGGAGCGGCCCCCTACGAGCAGTACTTC

clone size: many
D gene: NA
V gene: TRBV5-4
J gene: TRBJ1-2
CDR3 protein: CASRVAVPGKTYGYTF
CDR3 DNA: TGTGCCAGCAGAGTAGCCGTACCAGGAAAGACCTATGGCTACACCTTC

clone size: many
D gene: NA
V gene: TRBV7-9
J gene: TRBJ2-7
CDR3 protein: CASSPRDLTYEQYF
CDR3 DNA: TGTGCCAGCAGCCCCCGGGACCTTACCTACGAGCAGTACTTC

clone size: many
D gene: TRBD1
V gene: TRBV19
J gene: TRBJ1-2
CDR3 protein: CASSPLTGSIYGYTF
CDR3 DNA: TGTGCCAGTAGTCCCTTGACAGGGAGCATCTATGGCTACACCTTC

clone size: many
D gene: TRBD1
V gene: TRBV12-3/TRBV12-4
J gene: TRBJ1-5
CDR3 protein: CASSFLGGGNQPQHF
CDR3 DNA: TGTGCCAGCAGTTTTTTAGGGGGCGGCAATCAGCCCCAGCATTTT

clone size: NA
D gene: NA
V gene: TRBV29-1
J gene: TRBJ2-1
CDR3 protein: CSVEGASEGNEQFF
CDR3 DNA: TGCAGCGTTGAAGGGGCTAGCGAGGGCAATGAGCAGTTCTTC

clone size: many
D gene: TRBD1
V gene: TRBV2
J gene: TRBJ1-5
CDR3 protein: CASSEKGANVQPQHF
CDR3 DNA: TGTGCCAGCAGTGAAAAGGGGGCTAATGTACAGCCCCAGCATTTT

clone size: many
D gene: NA
V gene: TRBV5-4
J gene: TRBJ1-2
CDR3 protein: CASNQNVPGKTYGYTF
CDR3 DNA: TGTGCCAGCAATCAAAACGTACCAGGAAAGACCTATGGCTACACCTTC

clone size: few
D gene: TRBD2
V gene: TRBV7-9
J gene: TRBJ2-5
CDR3 protein: CASSPWAMREQETQYF
CDR3 DNA: TGTGCCAGCAGCCCCTGGGCTATGCGGGAGCAAGAGACCCAGTACTTC

clone size: many
D gene: NA
V gene: TRBV4-3
J gene: TRBJ1-4
CDR3 protein: CASSRHGESNEKLFF
CDR3 DNA: TGCGCCAGCAGCCGCCATGGGGAAAGCAATGAAAAACTGTTTTTT

clone size: few
D gene: NA
V gene: TRBV24-1
J gene: TRBJ2-1
CDR3 protein: CATSDSPRDEQFF
CDR3 DNA: TGTGCCACCAGTGATTCTCCGCGGGATGAGCAGTTCTTC

clone size: NA
D gene: NA
V gene: TRBV11-1
J gene: TRBJ2-6
CDR3 protein: CASSSPRVAGANVLTF
CDR3 DNA: TGTGCCAGCAGCTCCCCTAGGGTGGCTGGGGCCAACGTCCTGACTTTC

clone size: many
D gene: NA
V gene: TRBV7-4
J gene: TRBJ1-2
CDR3 protein: CASSHVSSARKTYGYTF
CDR3 DNA: TGTGCCAGCAGCCACGTTAGTTCAGCTCGAAAGACCTATGGCTACACCTTC

clone size: few
D gene: NA
V gene: TRBV6-1
J gene: TRBJ2-5
CDR3 protein: CASSDTTADPTQYF
CDR3 DNA: TGTGCCAGCAGTGATACCACCGCGGATCCGACCCAGTACTTC

clone size: many
D gene: TRBD1
V gene: TRBV28
J gene: TRBJ1-1
CDR3 protein: CASSLDRVGTEAFF
CDR3 DNA: TGTGCCAGCAGTTTGGACAGGGTAGGCACTGAAGCTTTCTTT

clone size: NA
D gene: NA
V gene: TRBV24-1
J gene: TRBJ2-5
CDR3 protein: CATSDLGQSQETQYF
CDR3 DNA: TGTGCCACCAGTGATTTGGGACAGAGCCAAGAGACCCAGTACTTC

clone size: NA
D gene: TRBD2
V gene: TRBV3-1
J gene: TRBJ2-2
CDR3 protein: CASSPPGLAGGGGLSF
CDR3 DNA: TGTGCCAGCAGCCCTCCGGGACTAGCGGGTGGCGGGGGGCTGTCTTTT

clone size: many
D gene: NA
V gene: TRBV5-6
J gene: TRBJ1-2
CDR3 protein: CASCGCNSRKTYGYTF
CDR3 DNA: TGTGCCAGCTGCGGTTGCAATAGTCGAAAGACCTATGGCTACACCTTC

clone size: many
D gene: TRBD2
V gene: TRBV20-1
J gene: TRBJ2-5
CDR3 protein: CSAGRRGKETQYF
CDR3 DNA: TGCAGTGCAGGGAGGCGGGGGAAAGAGACCCAGTACTTC

clone size: NA
D gene: NA
V gene: TRBV9
J gene: TRBJ1-2
CDR3 protein: CASSETDGVVYGHTF
CDR3 DNA: TGTGCCAGCAGCGAGACAGACGGGGTCGTCTATGGCCACACCTTC

clone size: many
D gene: NA
V gene: TRBV11-1
J gene: TRBJ1-2
CDR3 protein: CASSNDNKAGKTYGYTF
CDR3 DNA: TGTGCCAGCAGCAATGATAATAAGGCTGGAAAGACCTATGGCTACACCTTC

clone size: many
D gene: NA
V gene: TRBV2
J gene: TRBJ1-2
CDR3 protein: CASMELRDAIGYTF
CDR3 DNA: TGTGCCAGCATGGAGCTCCGGGACGCCATCGGCTACACCTTC

clone size: many
D gene: NA
V gene: TRBV7-6
J gene: TRBJ1-5
CDR3 protein: CASSWAENQPQHF
CDR3 DNA: TGTGCCAGCAGTTGGGCCGAGAATCAGCCCCAGCATTTT

clone size: many
D gene: NA
V gene: TRBV20-1
J gene: TRBJ2-1
CDR3 protein: CSARGYAAGDPNEQFF
CDR3 DNA: TGCAGTGCCAGAGGGTATGCGGCAGGGGACCCCAATGAGCAGTTCTTC

clone size: few
D gene: TRBD2
V gene: TRBV9
J gene: TRBJ2-1
CDR3 protein: CASSVSASGRWNEQFF
CDR3 DNA: TGTGCCAGCAGCGTATCGGCTAGCGGGAGATGGAATGAGCAGTTCTTC

clone size: NA
D gene: NA
V gene: TRBV18
J gene: TRBJ2-7
CDR3 protein: CASSQSPPGMDEQYF
CDR3 DNA: TGTGCCAGCTCCCAGTCCCCACCGGGTATGGACGAGCAGTACTTC

clone size: many
D gene: NA
V gene: TRBV9
J gene: TRBJ1-2
CDR3 protein: CASHAPYSRKTYGYTF
CDR3 DNA: TGTGCCAGCCATGCCCCGTACTCAAGAAAGACCTATGGCTACACCTTC

clone size: many
D gene: NA
V gene: TRBV9
J gene: TRBJ1-2
CDR3 protein: CASSVGPGATNGYTF
CDR3 DNA: TGTGCCAGCAGCGTGGGCCCAGGGGCAACGAATGGCTACACCTTC

clone size: many
D gene: TRBD1
V gene: TRBV5-1
J gene: TRBJ2-7
CDR3 protein: CASSTAGTVRGEQYF
CDR3 DNA: TGCGCCAGCAGCACTGCCGGGACAGTGAGGGGCGAGCAGTACTTC

clone size: many
D gene: TRBD2
V gene: TRBV5-5
J gene: TRBJ2-1
CDR3 protein: CASSLVGSGAYNEQFF
CDR3 DNA: TGTGCCAGCAGCTTGGTAGGTAGCGGGGCCTACAATGAGCAGTTCTTC

clone size: NA
D gene: NA
V gene: TRBV5-6
J gene: TRBJ1-2
CDR3 protein: CASQQSNSRKTYGYTF
CDR3 DNA: TGTGCCAGCCAGCAGTCCAATAGTCGAAAGACCTATGGCTACACCTTC

clone size: NA
D gene: TRBD2
V gene: TRBV14
J gene: TRBJ2-3
CDR3 protein: CACSQDRRTSIPDTQYF
CDR3 DNA: TGTGCCTGCAGCCAAGATCGCAGGACTAGCATCCCAGATACGCAGTATTTT

clone size: many
D gene: NA
V gene: TRBV5-1
J gene: TRBJ1-2
CDR3 protein: CASQSVSVRKTYGYTF
CDR3 DNA: TGCGCCAGCCAATCAGTATCGGTTCGAAAGACCTATGGCTACACCTTC

clone size: many
D gene: TRBD1
V gene: TRBV6-1
J gene: TRBJ2-7
CDR3 protein: CASSELQTGSREQYF
CDR3 DNA: TGTGCCAGCAGTGAACTTCAGACAGGGTCAAGGGAGCAGTACTTC

clone size: many
D gene: TRBD2
V gene: TRBV6-5
J gene: TRBJ2-7
CDR3 protein: CATQKAGGREQYF
CDR3 DNA: TGTGCCACACAAAAAGCGGGAGGGCGCGAGCAGTACTTC